The TCR beta chain described here comes from a study of OX40 agonist ivuxolimab in advanced cancers. CDR1 and CDR2 (germline): MNHNS, SASEGT. V lost 5 bases and J lost 6; bases outside the gene matches: 8. CDR3 length equals 14 residues. Findings of the study overall: With doses of 0.1 to 3.0 mg/kg, CD4+ and CD8+ blood T cells had undergone clonal expansion by week 6.

The table lists this clone with a few counts. Its antigen is undetermined. Data came from immunoSEQ multiplex PCR; TCRdb stores just in-frame clones and leaves some out. The sample includes around 25,000 clones, over 70% of them seen just once. V and J are TRBV6-1 and TRBJ2-7; 9 bases map to TRBD1. This specimen was CD4+ or CD8+ T cells sorted from blood, taken in a trial of the OX40 agonist ivuxolimab. This TCR was sampled from an adult with an advanced solid tumor such as melanoma, head and neck, liver or kidney cancer. The CDR3 DNA sequence: TGTGCCAGCAGTCGGACAGGGGAAAACGGCGAGCAGTACTTC. Amino acid sequence: CASSRTGENGEQYF.